This T cell receptor beta chain was captured by sequencing in a study of blood T cells in healthy people across ages. Deletions cut 4 bases from V and 6 bases from J, with 18 bases between. Germline V CDR1 and CDR2: KGHDR, SFDVKD. This CDR3 is built from 16 residues. Study-wide results and limits: Older age went with lower TCR beta diversity per million T cells, in a roughly linear way. Changes seen in expanded clonotypes were possibly confounded by donor CMV status left unknown.

It was roughly 10 milliliters of peripheral blood that were drawn from each donor. Total RNA extracted from each sample amounted to at least 6 micrograms. Primed by a sample-barcoded 5' primer and a J-beta primer mix, a second PCR proceeded for about 6 to 12 cycles. From the 5' RACE reads, TCRdb called clonotypes with MiXCR, one entry per CDR3 protein. The sample includes hundreds of thousands of distinct CDR3 sequences, about 30% seen only once; the top ten take 15% to 19%. Details on this clonotype: Its antigen remains unidentified.

Sequencing used blood. The rearrangement joins TRBV24-1 to TRBJ1-5; D is possibly TRBD1 (5 bases). This sequence originates from a woman older than 75 in good health. CDR3: CATSEAGTVISQPQHF. CDR3 DNA sequence: TGTGCCACCAGTGAGGCCGGGACGGTGATTAGTCAGCCCCAGCATTTT.